The clone carrying this T cell receptor beta chain has more than one count but fewer than ten. Its specificity is unknown. The data are from a study of CD8 T cells in ankylosing spondylitis. The CDR3 spans 15 residues. V shed 5 bases and J 7 bases; nucleotides not matched to a gene: 10. Quantitative 5'-RACE with molecular barcodes produced the TCR beta libraries. TCRdb analysed the 5' RACE reads with MiXCR anew, one entry per CDR3 protein. The table has roughly 130,000 distinct CDR3 sequences, roughly an eighth seen once. Study-wide findings and caveats: From matched ankylosing spondylitis synovial fluid, disease-linked clones were reportedly recovered at significantly enriched levels. Made up of fewer than ten highly homologous variants, a TCR beta motif appeared characteristic of ankylosing spondylitis blood. Disease-linked clones displayed a CD8+ phenotype and appeared relatively rarely in peripheral blood.

This TCR derives from a female donor with ankylosing spondylitis or in good health (not recorded which). The specimen was blood, either unsorted or a sorted T cell fraction (not recorded which). The chain employs TRBV12-3 or TRBV12-4 and TRBJ2-1; 8 bases match TRBD2. Here the CDR3 reads CASSHMSGGANEQFF. The DNA for the CDR3 is TGTGCCAGCAGTCATATGAGCGGGGGAGCGAATGAGCAGTTCTTC.